One TCR beta chain is described in this entry. This sample is drawn from a study of blood T cell repertoires in COVID-19. Study context: COVID-19 samples collected from the United States, Italy and Spain covered acute and convalescent phases. PBMCs, B-cell-depleted T cells, or T cells provided the cDNA or gDNA that made up the material.

The CDR3 is 15 residues long. V lost 0 bases to trimming and J lost 3 bases, with 11 bases between them. Germline CDR1 and CDR2: SGHDN and FVKESK. Source study methods: Cell counts per sample came from amplifying reference gene primers. Sequencing used immunoSEQ multiplex PCR; TCRdb keeps in-frame clones, though not all of them. V and J calls and clone size are given by that table; D and trimming were obtained from the DNA. The sample holds approximately 210,000 clones, approximately 87% seen once. The source is a woman aged 70-85 years with acute or convalescent COVID-19. The rearrangement joins TRBV14 to TRBJ1-2, with D possibly matching TRBD1 (5 bases). The material sequenced was peripheral blood. This CDR3 is CASSQDSRGYYGYTF. DNA of the CDR3: TGTGCCAGCAGCCAAGATAGTAGGGGATACTATGGCTACACCTTC.